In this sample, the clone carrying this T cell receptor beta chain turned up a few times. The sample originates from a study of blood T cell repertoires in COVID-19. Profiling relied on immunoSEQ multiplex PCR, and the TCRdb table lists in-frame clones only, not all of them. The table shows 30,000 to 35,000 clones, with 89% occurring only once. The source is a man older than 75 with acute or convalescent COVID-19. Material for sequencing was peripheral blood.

CDR3 nucleotides: TGTGCCAGCAGCCGACCCGACAGCTACGAGCAGTACTTC. This gives the protein CASSRPDSYEQYF. This chain uses TRBV7-2 with TRBJ2-7, with D tentatively TRBD1 (5 bases). Trimming shortened V by 5 bases and J by 3 bases, and 11 bases separated the two germline ends. The CDR3 is 13 amino acids. The germline CDR1 and CDR2 sequences are SGHTA and FQGNSA.